The source of this T cell receptor (beta chain) is a study of blood T cell repertoires in COVID-19. Study information: The analysed material was cDNA or gDNA that came from T cells, B-cell-depleted T cells, or PBMCs.

TCRdb's copy holds only in-frame clones and misses some; the assay was immunoSEQ multiplex PCR. The data show roughly 110,000 clones, over 60% seen once. Germline loops: CDR1 MNHNY, CDR2 SVGAGI (reference sequence). Trimming shortened V by 7 bases and J by 2 bases, and 17 bases separated the two germline ends. The CDR3 is 15 amino acids. The receptor comes from a man aged 70 or older with acute or convalescent COVID-19. The chain carries TRBV6-6 and TRBJ1-2; D remains ambiguous. Source material: peripheral blood. The CDR3 sequence: CASTISAVENYGYTF. The CDR3 nucleotides read TGTGCCAGCACCATTTCTGCGGTGGAGAACTATGGCTACACCTTC.